These T cell receptor beta chains were read from a single sample in a study of blood T cell repertoires in COVID-19. The table came from immunoSEQ multiplex PCR; TCRdb's copy has only in-frame clones and leaves some out. The table shows under 300,000 clones, with around 87% occurring only once. Sequenced input: PBMCs or T cells enriched from blood (not recorded which). The receptors originated from a woman in her 30s with acute COVID-19. The CDR3 runs from the conserved cysteine through the conserved F or W. D genes are given only for firm matches. A clone size is listed for some rows: how often the clone was seen (once, few, many), or a class if it is expanded.

clone_size	d_call	v_call	j_call	cdr3_nt	cdr3_aa
once	.	TRBV11-2	TRBJ2-7	TGTGCCAGCAGCTTACAGCTAGCCGGTAACTACGAGCAGTACTTC	CASSLQLAGNYEQYF
.	TRBD1	TRBV5-1	TRBJ1-6	TGCGCCAGCAGGGTCGACAGGGACAATTCACCCCTCCACTTT	CASRVDRDNSPLHF
.	.	TRBV5-1	TRBJ2-4	TGCGCCAGCAGCTTGGGAACACCGGGACAAGTAGCCAAAAACATTCAGTACTTC	CASSLGTPGQVAKNIQYF
.	.	TRBV7-9	TRBJ1-3	TGTGCCAGCAGCCCCCCCGCGGGGGCTGGAAACACCATATATTTT	CASSPPAGAGNTIYF
.	.	TRBV11-2	TRBJ2-2	TGTGCCAGCAGCTTTACCGGGACTTTGAACACCGGGGAGCTGTTTTTT	CASSFTGTLNTGELFF
.	TRBD1	TRBV4-1	TRBJ1-1	TGCGCCAGCAGCCAACCGACAGGGCGGAGCACTGAAGCTTTCTTT	CASSQPTGRSTEAFF
.	.	TRBV3-1/TRBV3-2	TRBJ1-5	TGTGCCAGCAGCCCTAACGGCGGCTCGGGTCAGCCCCAGCATTTT	CASSPNGGSGQPQHF
.	.	TRBV28	TRBJ1-2	TGTGCCAGCAGTCCTCAACCCCGAATAGCAGGGGACTACACCTTC	CASSPQPRIAGDYTF
.	.	TRBV7-8	TRBJ2-5	TGTGCCAGCAGCTTATCCGGGGGACAAGAGACCCAGTACTTC	CASSLSGGQETQYF
.	.	TRBV7-6	TRBJ2-1	TGTGCCAGCAGCTTCAATCTACTAGGTTCCAGTGAGCAGTTCTTC	CASSFNLLGSSEQFF
.	.	TRBV11-2	TRBJ1-3	TGTGCCAGCAGCCGGGACATCCTCGGGAACACCATATATTTT	CASSRDILGNTIYF
.	TRBD2	TRBV7-2	TRBJ2-2	TGTGCCAGCAGCGGACTAGCGGGGAACACCGGGGAGCTGTTTTTT	CASSGLAGNTGELFF
.	.	TRBV5-1	TRBJ1-1	TGCGCCAGCAGCTTGGAGGGACAAATTACTGCTTTCTTT	CASSLEGQITAFF
.	.	TRBV25-1	TRBJ2-2	TGTGCCAGCAGTTTACAGGGACGATACACCGGGGAGCTGTTTTTT	CASSLQGRYTGELFF
.	.	TRBV7-3	TRBJ2-1	TGTGCCAGCAGCTTTGGCTGGAGCTCCTACAATGAGCAGTTCTTC	CASSFGWSSYNEQFF
.	.	TRBV7-8	TRBJ1-2	TGTGCCAGCACCCCAACGGGTTCAGGGTCGAACTATGGCTACACCTTC	CASTPTGSGSNYGYTF
.	.	TRBV19	TRBJ2-2	TGTGCCAGTAGATTGACAGAAGGGAACACCGGGGAGCTGTTTTTT	CASRLTEGNTGELFF
.	.	TRBV25-1	TRBJ2-3	TGTGCCAGCAGTGAAGTAGATGATACGCAGTATTTT	CASSEVDDTQYF
.	.	TRBV7-8	TRBJ1-5	TGTGCCAGCAGCCCAACTCCCGGGACAAATAGCAATCAGCCCCAGCATTTT	CASSPTPGTNSNQPQHF
.	.	TRBV7-2	TRBJ2-5	TGTGCCAGCAGCGAGAGTTTCGGGGGGCAGGGGACCCAGTACTTC	CASSESFGGQGTQYF
.	.	TRBV6-5	TRBJ1-1	TGTGCCAGCAGTTCACCAGGGCGCTCGAACACTGAAGCTTTCTTT	CASSSPGRSNTEAFF
.	TRBD2	TRBV6-5	TRBJ2-5	TGTGCCAGCAGTTCCCCGCCGTTAGCGGGGCAAGAGACCCAGTACTTC	CASSSPPLAGQETQYF
once	TRBD2	TRBV15	TRBJ2-1	TGTGCCACCAGCCCTCGCCCTGAACTAGCGGGAGTAGGAAATGAGCAGTTCTTC	CATSPRPELAGVGNEQFF
few	.	TRBV7-2	TRBJ1-2	TGTGCCAGCAGCTTCTTACTACTAACTAACTATGGCTACACCTTC	CASSFLLLTNYGYTF
.	.	TRBV11-1	TRBJ1-1	TGTGCCAGCAGCTCCCCTACTGAAGCTTTCTTT	CASSSPTEAFF
.	TRBD2	TRBV19	TRBJ2-1	TGTGCCAGTAGGGATCCGGGACTAGGGTCCTACAATGAGCAGTTCTTC	CASRDPGLGSYNEQFF
.	.	TRBV21-1	TRBJ2-1	TGTGCCAGCGGAGGTCGCGGGCGGGCCTACAATGAGCAGTTCTTC	CASGGRGRAYNEQFF
once	TRBD1	TRBV10-3	TRBJ1-5	TGTGCCATCAGTGAACGACAGGGGGATCAGCCCCAGCATTTT	CAISERQGDQPQHF
.	.	TRBV4-3	TRBJ1-1	TGCGCCAGCAGCCGAGGAAACACTGAAGCTTTCTTT	CASSRGNTEAFF
.	.	TRBV6-1	TRBJ1-3	TGTGCCAGCAGTGAAAAGGACTTAACCTCTGGAAACACCATATATTTT	CASSEKDLTSGNTIYF
once	.	TRBV28	TRBJ1-2	TGTGCCAGCTGGATCACCGGGGACTATGGCTACACCTTC	CASWITGDYGYTF
.	.	TRBV24-1	TRBJ2-7	TGTACAAGGGGTGGGAGGCTCCACTCCTACGAGCAGTACTTC	CTRGGRLHSYEQYF
.	.	TRBV5-1	TRBJ2-5	TGCGCCAGCAGCGTGAGCCAAGAGACCCAGTACTTC	CASSVSQETQYF
.	TRBD1	TRBV4-1	TRBJ2-5	TGCGCCAGCAGCCCCTCGGGGGACAGGGTTTTTGTGACCCAGTACTTC	CASSPSGDRVFVTQYF
.	.	TRBV27	TRBJ1-1	TGTGCCAGCAGTCCATGGGGGGGGAACACTGAAGCTTTCTTT	CASSPWGGNTEAFF
.	.	TRBV5-1	TRBJ2-7	TGCGCCAGCAGCTTGGGGGGAGCTAATTCCGAGCAGTACTTC	CASSLGGANSEQYF
.	.	TRBV6-5	TRBJ2-7	TGTGCCAGCAGCTCCACTACCTACGAGCAGTACTTC	CASSSTTYEQYF
.	TRBD1	TRBV10-3	TRBJ1-5	TGTGCCATCAGTGAGACTGACAGGGGGAGGAATCAGCCCCAGCATTTT	CAISETDRGRNQPQHF
.	TRBD1	TRBV10-3	TRBJ1-5	TGTGCCATCAGTAAGACAGGGGATAGCAATCAGCCCCAGCATTTT	CAISKTGDSNQPQHF
.	.	TRBV29-1	TRBJ1-3	TGCAGCGTCACCAGCGGTTCTGGAAACACCATATATTTT	CSVTSGSGNTIYF
.	TRBD1	TRBV5-1	TRBJ1-2	TGCGCCAGCAGCCCTACCACAGGGGCCTTGGTTGGCTACACCTTC	CASSPTTGALVGYTF
once	.	TRBV15	TRBJ1-5	TGTGCCACCAGCAGAGATCTAGGGGTAGGGCAGCCCCAGCATTTT	CATSRDLGVGQPQHF
.	.	TRBV6-2/TRBV6-3	TRBJ1-2	TGTGCCAGCAGCCTGGTGGGACACAGTTCTGGCTACACCTTC	CASSLVGHSSGYTF
.	TRBD2	TRBV19	TRBJ2-7	TGTGCCAGTAAACGGCGGGAGGGCTACGAGCAGTACTTC	CASKRREGYEQYF
.	TRBD2	TRBV4-1	TRBJ2-1	TGCGCCAGCAGCCAACGGACTAGCGGGCTCAATGAGCAGTTCTTC	CASSQRTSGLNEQFF
.	TRBD1	TRBV5-1	TRBJ1-3	TGCGCCAGCAGCAAGGACAGGGCGAGCTCTGGAAACACCATATATTTT	CASSKDRASSGNTIYF
.	.	TRBV10-3	TRBJ2-7	TGTGCCGCCTCGACAGATAAGGGCGAGCAGTACTTC	CAASTDKGEQYF
once	.	TRBV19	TRBJ1-5	TGTGCCAGTCTTGGATTGGGGGCCGGTCAGCCCCAGCATTTT	CASLGLGAGQPQHF
few	.	TRBV11-2	TRBJ1-1	TGTGCCAGCAGTCGCCGCGTGGGAGGGAACACTGAAGCTTTCTTT	CASSRRVGGNTEAFF
.	.	TRBV20-1	TRBJ2-1	TGCAGTGCTAGGAGGTTCAATGAGCAGTTCTTC	CSARRFNEQFF
.	TRBD1	TRBV18	TRBJ2-7	TGTGCCAGCTCTGGACAGGGGGCCCACGGGCAGTACTTC	CASSGQGAHGQYF
.	TRBD1	TRBV6-5	TRBJ2-7	TGTGCCAGCAGCTCAGACCGACAGGGGCCGAATGAGCAGTACTTC	CASSSDRQGPNEQYF
.	TRBD1	TRBV28	TRBJ2-7	TGTGCCAGCACCCCGACAGGGGGTCGGGACGAGCAGTACTTC	CASTPTGGRDEQYF
.	TRBD2	TRBV4-2	TRBJ2-3	TGTGCCAGCAGCCATCTTACTAGCGGGGGGGGGAGCACAGATACGCAGTATTTT	CASSHLTSGGGSTDTQYF
.	TRBD1	TRBV7-9	TRBJ1-4	TGTGCCAGCAGCTTTACCGGGACAGGGAAGGAAAAACTGTTTTTT	CASSFTGTGKEKLFF